This T cell receptor beta chain was recovered during a study of graft-versus-host responses after intestinal transplantation. Background on the study: Multivisceral, liver-intestinal, or isolated intestinal transplants were given to recipients. Study-wide points: GvH clones detected in recipient marrow included some appearing first in ileum or blood.

Remarks on this clone: As yet, its antigen is unknown.

This table comes from immunoSEQ multiplex PCR, and its TCRdb copy is limited to in-frame clones, with some not included. Here the sample spans roughly 97,000 clones, roughly 89% being singletons. CDR3 length: 14 residues. With 0 bases clipped from V and 6 bases from J, the junction kept 5 bases outside the gene matches. Germline loops: CDR1 SGHVT, CDR2 SQSDAQ. This TCR came from a human donor who was the organ donor for an intestinal transplant. This sample comprised unstimulated CD4+ T cells sorted from spleen or lymph node cells, obtained before transplant. The chain uses TRBV7-4 and TRBJ2-7, with 7 positions matching TRBD1. The CDR3 spells CASSLARPGGEQYF. CDR3 in DNA: TGTGCCAGCAGCTTAGCCCGCCCAGGGGGCGAGCAGTACTTC.